This TCR beta chain originates from a study of beta chain features in type 1 diabetes. The overall study: In age, gender and cell yields, patients were similar to healthy donors.

This clone has a handful of counts. Antigen specificity is unknown. Trimming pared 5 bases from V and 3 bases from J, leaving 12 bases between. Germline V gene lookup returns CDR1 SGHTA and CDR2 FQGNSA. This CDR3 comprises 14 residues. Study-wide points: Insertions were fewer and deletions more numerous at VDJ junctions in type 1 diabetes patients. Researchers reported that naive, central memory and Treg TCRB repertoires appeared more similar in patients than in healthy donors.

The authors reverse transcribed all of the isolated RNA, so sequencing captured expressed TCRB transcripts. The protocol was immunoSEQ multiplex PCR, while the TCRdb copy is restricted to in-frame clones and leaves out a portion. The table records fewer than 900,000 clones, 17% of them present only once. Purity of each sorted population was above 98%. The receptor's source is a woman aged 18-29 years in good health. Sequenced: naive CD4+ T cells from blood. This sequence joins TRBV7-2 and TRBJ2-3; D gene uncertain. CDR3 amino acids: CASSLSYATDTQYF. The CDR3, as DNA: TGTGCCAGCAGCCTATCCTACGCAACAGATACGCAGTATTTT.